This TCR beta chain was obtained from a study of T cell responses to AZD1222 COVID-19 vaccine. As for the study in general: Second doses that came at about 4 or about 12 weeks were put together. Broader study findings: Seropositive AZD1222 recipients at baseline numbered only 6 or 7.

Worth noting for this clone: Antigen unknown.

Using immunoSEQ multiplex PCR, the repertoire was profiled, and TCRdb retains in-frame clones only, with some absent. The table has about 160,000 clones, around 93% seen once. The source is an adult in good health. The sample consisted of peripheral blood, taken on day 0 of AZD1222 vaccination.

The CDR3 DNA follows: TGTGCCAGCAGTAACCACCGGGGTGACATTCAGTACTTC. This gives the protein CASSNHRGDIQYF. The chain has TRBV2 and TRBJ2-4; D might be TRBD2 (5 bases). CDR3 length: 13 residues. The germline V gene has CDR1 SNHLY and CDR2 FYNNEI. V was clipped by 5 bases and J by 8 bases, with 13 bases between them.